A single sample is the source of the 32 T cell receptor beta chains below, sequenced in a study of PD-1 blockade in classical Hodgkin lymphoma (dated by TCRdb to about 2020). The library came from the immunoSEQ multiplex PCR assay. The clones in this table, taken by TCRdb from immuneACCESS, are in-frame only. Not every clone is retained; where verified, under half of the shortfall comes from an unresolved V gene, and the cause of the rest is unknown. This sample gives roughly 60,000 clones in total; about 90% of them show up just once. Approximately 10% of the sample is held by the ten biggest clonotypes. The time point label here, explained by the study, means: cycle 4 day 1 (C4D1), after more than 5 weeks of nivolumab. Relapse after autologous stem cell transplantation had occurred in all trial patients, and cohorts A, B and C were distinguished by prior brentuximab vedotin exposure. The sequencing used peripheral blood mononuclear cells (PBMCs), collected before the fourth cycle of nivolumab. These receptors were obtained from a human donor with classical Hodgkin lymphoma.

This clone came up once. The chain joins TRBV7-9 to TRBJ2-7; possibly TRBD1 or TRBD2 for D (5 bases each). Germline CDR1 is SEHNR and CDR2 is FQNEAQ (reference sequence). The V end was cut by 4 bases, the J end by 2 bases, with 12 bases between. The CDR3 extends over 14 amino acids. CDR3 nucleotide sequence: TGTGCCAGCAGCTGGCCGGGGCCGCCCTACGAGCAGTACTTC. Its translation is CASSWPGPPYEQYF. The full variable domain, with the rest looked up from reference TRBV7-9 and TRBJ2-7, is DTGVSQNPRHKITKRGQNVTFRCDPISEHNRLYWYRQTLGQGPEFLTYFQNEAQLEKSRLLSDRFSAERPKGSFSTLEIQRTEQGDSAMYLCASSWPGPPYEQYFGPGTRLTVT.

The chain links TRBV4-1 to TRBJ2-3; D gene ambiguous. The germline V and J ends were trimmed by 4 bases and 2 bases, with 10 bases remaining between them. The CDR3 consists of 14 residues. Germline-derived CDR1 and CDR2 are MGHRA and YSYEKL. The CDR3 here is CASSLESTTDTQYF. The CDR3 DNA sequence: TGCGCCAGCAGCCTAGAGTCGACCACAGATACGCAGTATTTT.

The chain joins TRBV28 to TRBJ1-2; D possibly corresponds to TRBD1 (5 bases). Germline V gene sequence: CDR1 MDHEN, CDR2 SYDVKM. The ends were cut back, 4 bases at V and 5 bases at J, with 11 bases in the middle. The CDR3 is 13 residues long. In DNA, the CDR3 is TGTGCCAGCAGTTCCGACAGTATATATGGCTACACCTTC. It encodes CASSSDSIYGYTF.

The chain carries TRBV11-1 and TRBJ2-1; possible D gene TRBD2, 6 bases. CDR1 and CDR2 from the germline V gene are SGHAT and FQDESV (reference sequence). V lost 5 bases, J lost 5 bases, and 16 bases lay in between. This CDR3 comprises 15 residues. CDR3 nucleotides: TGTGCCAGCAGCCCGGAGGGGCTTTTCAACAATGAGCAGTTCTTC. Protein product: CASSPEGLFNNEQFF.

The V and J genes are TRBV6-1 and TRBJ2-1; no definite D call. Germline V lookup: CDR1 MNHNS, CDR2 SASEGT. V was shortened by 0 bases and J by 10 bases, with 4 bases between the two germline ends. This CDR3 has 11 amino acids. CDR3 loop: CASSEAREQFF. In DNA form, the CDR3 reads TGTGCCAGCAGTGAAGCCCGGGAGCAGTTCTTC.

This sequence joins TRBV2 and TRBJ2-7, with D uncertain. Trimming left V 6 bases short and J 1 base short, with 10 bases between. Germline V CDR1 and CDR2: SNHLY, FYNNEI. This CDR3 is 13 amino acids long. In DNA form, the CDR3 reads TGTGCCAGCAGCCCCGGGCTTTCCTACGAGCAGTACTTC. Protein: CASSPGLSYEQYF.

The CDR3 is CASCSTEREGYTF. For the CDR3, the DNA is TGCGCCAGCTGTTCTACTGAACGGGAGGGCTACACCTTC. This chain connects TRBV5-1 to TRBJ1-2, with no clear D. The germline V and J ends were trimmed by 7 bases and 8 bases, with 18 bases remaining between them. The V gene's germline CDR1 is SGHRS and CDR2 YFSETQ. The CDR3 runs 13 residues. The variable domain in full, completed from reference TRBV5-1 and TRBJ1-2, reads KAGVTQTPRYLIKTRGQQVTLSCSPISGHRSVSWYQQTPGQGLQFLFEYFSETQRNKGNFPGRFSGRQFSNSRSEMNVSTLELGDSALYLCASCSTEREGYTFGSGTRLTVV.

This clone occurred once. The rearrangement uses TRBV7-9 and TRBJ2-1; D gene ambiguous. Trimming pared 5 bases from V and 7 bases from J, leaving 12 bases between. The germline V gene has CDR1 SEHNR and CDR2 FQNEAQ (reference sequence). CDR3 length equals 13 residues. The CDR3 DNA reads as TGTGCCAGCAGCCCCACGTGGGGTAATGAGCAGTTCTTC. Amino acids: CASSPTWGNEQFF.

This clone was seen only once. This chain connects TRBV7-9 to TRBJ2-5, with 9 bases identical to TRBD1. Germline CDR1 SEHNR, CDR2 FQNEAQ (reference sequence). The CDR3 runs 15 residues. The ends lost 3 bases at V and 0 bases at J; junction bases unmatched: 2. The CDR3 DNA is TGTGCCAGCAGCTTGGGGGACAGGGACCAAGAGACCCAGTACTTC. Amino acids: CASSLGDRDQETQYF. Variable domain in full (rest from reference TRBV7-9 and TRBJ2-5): DTGVSQNPRHKITKRGQNVTFRCDPISEHNRLYWYRQTLGQGPEFLTYFQNEAQLEKSRLLSDRFSAERPKGSFSTLEIQRTEQGDSAMYLCASSLGDRDQETQYFGPGTRLLVL.

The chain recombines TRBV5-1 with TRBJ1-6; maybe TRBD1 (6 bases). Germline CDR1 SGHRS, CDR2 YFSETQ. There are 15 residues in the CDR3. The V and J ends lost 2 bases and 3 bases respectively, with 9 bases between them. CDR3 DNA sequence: TGCGCCAGCAGCTTAGGGGGGCTCTATAATTCACCCCTCCACTTT. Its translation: CASSLGGLYNSPLHF.

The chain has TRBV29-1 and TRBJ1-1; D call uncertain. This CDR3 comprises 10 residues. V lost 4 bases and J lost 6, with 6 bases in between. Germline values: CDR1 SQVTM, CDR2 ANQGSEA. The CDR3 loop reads CSVVQAEAFF. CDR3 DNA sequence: TGCAGCGTTGTTCAGGCTGAAGCTTTCTTT.

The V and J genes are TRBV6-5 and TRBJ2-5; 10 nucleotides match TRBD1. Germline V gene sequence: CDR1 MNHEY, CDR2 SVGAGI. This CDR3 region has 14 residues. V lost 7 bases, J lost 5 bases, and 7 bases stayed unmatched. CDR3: CASKRQGALETQYF. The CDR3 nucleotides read TGTGCCAGCAAAAGACAGGGGGCCTTGGAGACCCAGTACTTC.

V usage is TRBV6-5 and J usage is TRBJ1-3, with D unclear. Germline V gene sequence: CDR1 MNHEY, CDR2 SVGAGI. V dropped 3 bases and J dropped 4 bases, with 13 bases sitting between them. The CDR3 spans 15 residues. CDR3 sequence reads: CASSYLPLTGNTIYF. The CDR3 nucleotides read TGTGCCAGCAGTTATTTACCACTGACGGGAAACACCATATATTTT.

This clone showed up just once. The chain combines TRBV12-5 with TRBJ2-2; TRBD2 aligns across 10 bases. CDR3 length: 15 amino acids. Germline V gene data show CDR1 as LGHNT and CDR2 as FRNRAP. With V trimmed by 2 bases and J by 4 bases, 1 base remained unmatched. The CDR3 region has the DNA TGTGCTAGTGGTTTGCTAGCGGGGGCCACCGGGGAGCTGTTTTTT. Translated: CASGLLAGATGELFF. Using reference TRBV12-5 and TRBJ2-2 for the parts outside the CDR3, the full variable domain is DARVTQTPRHKVTEMGQEVTMRCQPILGHNTVFWYRQTMMQGLELLAYFRNRAPLDDSGMPKDRFSAEMPDATLATLKIQPSEPRDSAVYFCASGLLAGATGELFFGEGSRLTVL.

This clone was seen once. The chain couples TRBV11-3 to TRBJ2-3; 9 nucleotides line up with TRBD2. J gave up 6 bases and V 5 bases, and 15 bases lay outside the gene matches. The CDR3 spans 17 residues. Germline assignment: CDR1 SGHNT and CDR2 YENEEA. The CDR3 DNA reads TGTGCCAGCAGCCACCCCCGGGGCGGGGGGGCTGGGGATACGCAGTATTTT. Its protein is CASSHPRGGGAGDTQYF.

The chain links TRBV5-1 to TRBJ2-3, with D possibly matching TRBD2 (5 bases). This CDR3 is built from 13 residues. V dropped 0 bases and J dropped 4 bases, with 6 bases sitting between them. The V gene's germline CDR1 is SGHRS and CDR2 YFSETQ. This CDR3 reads CASSLGRADTQYF. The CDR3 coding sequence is TGCGCCAGCAGCTTGGGGCGGGCAGATACGCAGTATTTT.

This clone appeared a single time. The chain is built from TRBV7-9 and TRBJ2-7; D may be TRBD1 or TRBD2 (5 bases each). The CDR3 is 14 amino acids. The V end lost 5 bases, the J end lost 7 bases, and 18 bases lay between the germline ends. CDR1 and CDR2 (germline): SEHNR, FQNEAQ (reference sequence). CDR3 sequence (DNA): TGTGCCAGCAGCCCTCCGGGACGCCTAATGGAGCAGTACTTC. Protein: CASSPPGRLMEQYF.

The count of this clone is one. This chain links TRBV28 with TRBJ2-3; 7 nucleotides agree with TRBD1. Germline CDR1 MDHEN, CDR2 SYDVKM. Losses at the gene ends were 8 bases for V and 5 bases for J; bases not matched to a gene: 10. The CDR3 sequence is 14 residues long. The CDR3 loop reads CASLLRGRGDTQYF. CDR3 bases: TGTGCCAGCCTTCTGAGGGGGCGTGGAGATACGCAGTATTTT.

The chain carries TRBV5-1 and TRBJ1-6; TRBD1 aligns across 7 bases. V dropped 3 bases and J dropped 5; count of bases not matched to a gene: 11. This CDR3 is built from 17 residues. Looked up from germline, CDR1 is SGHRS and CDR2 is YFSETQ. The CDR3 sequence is CASSSEGGGLNNSPLHF. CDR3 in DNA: TGCGCCAGCAGCTCGGAGGGAGGGGGCTTAAATAATTCACCCCTCCACTTT.

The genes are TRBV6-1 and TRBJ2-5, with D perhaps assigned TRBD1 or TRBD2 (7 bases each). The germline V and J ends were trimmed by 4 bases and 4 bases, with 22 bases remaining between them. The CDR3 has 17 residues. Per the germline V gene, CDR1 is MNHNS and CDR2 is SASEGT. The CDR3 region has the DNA TGTGCCAGCAGTGGGGGGGAGGGGGCAGGGATAAGAGAGACCCAGTACTTC. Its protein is CASSGGEGAGIRETQYF.

The CDR3 sequence is CASSKPGQVEGYTF. As DNA, the CDR3 is TGTGCCAGCAGCAAACCGGGACAGGTAGAAGGCTACACCTTC. The chain links TRBV5-4 to TRBJ1-2; 8 bases line up with TRBD1. This CDR3 is 14 amino acids long. The trim removed 4 bases at V and 8 bases at J, leaving 10 bases unmatched. In germline, CDR1 is SGHNT, CDR2 YYREEE (reference sequence).

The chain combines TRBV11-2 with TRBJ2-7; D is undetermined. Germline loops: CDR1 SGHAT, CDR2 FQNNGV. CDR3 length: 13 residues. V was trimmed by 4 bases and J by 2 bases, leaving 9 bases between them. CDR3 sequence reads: CASSSLAPYEQYF. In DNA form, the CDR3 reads TGTGCCAGCAGCTCCCTTGCCCCCTACGAGCAGTACTTC.

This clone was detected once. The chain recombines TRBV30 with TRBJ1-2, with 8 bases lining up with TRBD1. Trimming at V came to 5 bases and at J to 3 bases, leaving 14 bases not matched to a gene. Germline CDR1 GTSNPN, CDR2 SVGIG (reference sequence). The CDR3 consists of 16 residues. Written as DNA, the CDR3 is TGTGCCTGGTGGAAGGGGTCCAGGGGGCGCGACTATGGCTACACCTTC. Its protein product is CAWWKGSRGRDYGYTF.

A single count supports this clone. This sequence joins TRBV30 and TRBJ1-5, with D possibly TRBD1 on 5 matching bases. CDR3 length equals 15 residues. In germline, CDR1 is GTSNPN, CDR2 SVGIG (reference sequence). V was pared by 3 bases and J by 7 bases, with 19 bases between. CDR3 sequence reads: CAWRSANGWGQPQHF. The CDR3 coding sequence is TGTGCCTGGAGGTCCGCCAACGGTTGGGGCCAGCCCCAGCATTTT.

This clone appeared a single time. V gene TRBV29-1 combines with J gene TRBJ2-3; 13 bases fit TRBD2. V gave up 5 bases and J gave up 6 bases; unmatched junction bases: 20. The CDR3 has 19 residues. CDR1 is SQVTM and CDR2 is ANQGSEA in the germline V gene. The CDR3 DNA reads TGCAGCGTTCTTAATCCGAAACTAGCGGGGGGGCAACAGAAGGATACGCAGTATTTT. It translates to CSVLNPKLAGGQQKDTQYF.

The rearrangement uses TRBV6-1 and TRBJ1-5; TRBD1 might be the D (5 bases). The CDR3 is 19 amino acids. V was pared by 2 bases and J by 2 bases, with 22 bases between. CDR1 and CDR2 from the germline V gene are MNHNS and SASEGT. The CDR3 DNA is TGTGCCAGCAGTGAATTTTCAGGGACGAGGTTCAATGGCAATCAGCCCCAGCATTTT. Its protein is CASSEFSGTRFNGNQPQHF.

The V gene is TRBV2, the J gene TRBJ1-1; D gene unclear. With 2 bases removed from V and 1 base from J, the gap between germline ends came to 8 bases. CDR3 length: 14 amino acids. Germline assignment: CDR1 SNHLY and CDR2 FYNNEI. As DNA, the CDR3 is TGTGCCAGCAGTGAAAGGGAACAGAACACTGAAGCTTTCTTT. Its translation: CASSEREQNTEAFF.

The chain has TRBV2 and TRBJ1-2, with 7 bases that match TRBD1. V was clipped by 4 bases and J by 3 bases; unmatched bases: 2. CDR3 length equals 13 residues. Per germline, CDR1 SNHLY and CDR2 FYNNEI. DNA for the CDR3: TGTGCCAGCAGTGGGGACAGTTACTATGGCTACACCTTC. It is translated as CASSGDSYYGYTF.

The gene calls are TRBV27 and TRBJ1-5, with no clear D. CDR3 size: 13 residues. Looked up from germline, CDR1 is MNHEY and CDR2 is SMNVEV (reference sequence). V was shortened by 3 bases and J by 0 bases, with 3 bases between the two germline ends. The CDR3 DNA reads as TGTGCCAGCAGTTTTGATAGCAATCAGCCCCAGCATTTT. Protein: CASSFDSNQPQHF.

CDR3 protein: CASRDLGAGEDTQYF. The CDR3 nucleotides are TGTGCCAGCAGAGACCTGGGAGCGGGGGAAGATACGCAGTATTTT. The rearrangement links TRBV2 to TRBJ2-3; 8 nucleotides align to TRBD2. Germline lookup yields CDR1 SNHLY and CDR2 FYNNEI. Losses at the gene ends were 6 bases for V and 5 bases for J; bases not matched to a gene: 10. The CDR3 spans 15 residues.

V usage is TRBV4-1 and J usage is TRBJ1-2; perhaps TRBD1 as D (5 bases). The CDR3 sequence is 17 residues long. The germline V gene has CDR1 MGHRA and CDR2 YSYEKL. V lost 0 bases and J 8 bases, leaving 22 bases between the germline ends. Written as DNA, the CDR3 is TGCGCCAGCAGCCAAGATAGCCCTCAGGGCCCCCTGTGGGGCTACACCTTC. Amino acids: CASSQDSPQGPLWGYTF.

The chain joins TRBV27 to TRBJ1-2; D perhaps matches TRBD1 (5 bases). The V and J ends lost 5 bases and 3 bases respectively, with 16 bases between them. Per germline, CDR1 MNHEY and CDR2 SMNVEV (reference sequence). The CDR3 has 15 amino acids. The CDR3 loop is CASSPQAWDYYGYTF. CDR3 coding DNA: TGTGCCAGCAGTCCCCAAGCATGGGACTACTATGGCTACACCTTC.